These 21 T cell receptor beta chains were all obtained from the same sample, sequenced in a study of T cell clusters in autoimmune cytopenias. Each sample's input was 200 to 300 ng genomic DNA, 40,000 or so genome equivalents. Multiplex touch-down PCR amplified TRB using TRB-A and TRB-B pools in one tube. TCRdb re-called the multiplex PCR reads and catalogs CDR3 proteins one per entry, DNA excluded. The specimen's table records about 3,600 distinct CDR3 sequences. Source material: peripheral blood. The receptors originated from a human donor with an autoimmune cytopenia or autoimmune hepatitis (not recorded which).

The chain couples TRBV15 to TRBJ2-7; the D call of TRBD2 rests on TCRdb alone, since no DNA is present to check it. CDR3 length: 16 amino acids. Germline V CDR1 and CDR2: LNHNV, YYDKDF (reference sequence). This CDR3 is CATSPRLLAGNYEQYF.

Its frequency marks this clonotype as medium-sized. J is TRBJ2-7 and V is TRBV29-1; TCRdb designates TRBD1, a call that cannot be tested without DNA. Germline CDR1 and CDR2: SQVTM and ANQGSEA. This CDR3 has 14 amino acids. CDR3 sequence: CSVVLGTGNYEQYF.

Frequency places this clonotype as medium-sized. V is TRBV30 and J is TRBJ2-7; without DNA, the TCRdb call of TRBD1 cannot be checked. There are 13 residues in the CDR3. Germline V gives CDR1 GTSNPN, CDR2 SVGIG (reference sequence). The CDR3 sequence: CAWSWGPGVEQYF.

This clonotype is medium-sized by frequency. This chain connects TRBV6-2 or TRBV6-3 to TRBJ2-6; TCRdb gives TRBD1 as the D gene, but with no DNA this cannot be confirmed. Germline lookup yields CDR1 MNHEY and CDR2 SVGEGT. This CDR3 region has 15 residues. This CDR3 reads CASSPDRAGANVLTF.

Its frequency marks this clonotype as medium-sized. The gene calls are TRBV6-5 and TRBJ2-1. Germline values: CDR1 MNHEY, CDR2 SVGAGI. This CDR3 has 14 amino acids. CDR3 sequence reads: CASSYGDTYNEQFF.

V and J are TRBV15 and TRBJ2-7; there is no DNA to check the TCRdb D call of TRBD1. CDR1 is LNHNV, CDR2 YYDKDF, per germline (reference sequence). This CDR3 comprises 14 residues. The CDR3 loop reads CATSRDRGTGGQYF. Full variable domain (remainder filled in from reference TRBV15 and TRBJ2-7): DAMVIQNPRYQVTQFGKPVTLSCSQTLNHNVMYWYQQKSSQAPKLLFHYYDKDFNNEADTPDNFQSRRPNTSFCFLDIRSPGLGDTAMYLCATSRDRGTGGQYFGPGTRLTVT.

The V and J genes are TRBV15 and TRBJ1-4; TCRdb outputs TRBD1, but without DNA this stays unchecked. CDR1 and CDR2 (germline): LNHNV, YYDKDF (reference sequence). The CDR3 loop spans 16 amino acids. CDR3 region: CATSEGRGQEDEKLFF. The full variable domain, with the rest looked up from reference TRBV15 and TRBJ1-4, is DAMVIQNPRYQVTQFGKPVTLSCSQTLNHNVMYWYQQKSSQAPKLLFHYYDKDFNNEADTPDNFQSRRPNTSFCFLDIRSPGLGDTAMYLCATSEGRGQEDEKLFFGSGTQLSVL.

Judged by frequency, this clonotype is medium-sized. The V gene is TRBV12-3 or TRBV12-4, the J gene TRBJ1-1; TCRdb's assignment of TRBD1 cannot be checked, as there is no DNA. CDR3 size: 13 residues. This CDR3 is CASTLTGAAEAFF.

The chain links TRBV29-1 to TRBJ1-5; the D gene TCRdb calls, TRBD1, cannot be checked with no DNA. This CDR3 is built from 13 residues. CDR1 is SQVTM, CDR2 ANQGSEA, per germline. CDR3 protein: CSVQTGSNQPQHF.

This sequence joins TRBV10-3 and TRBJ1-2; TCRdb lists TRBD1, though no DNA is available to test this call. Germline V lookup: CDR1 ENHRY, CDR2 SYGVKD. The CDR3 runs 15 residues. CDR3 loop: CASRSGTGGGYGYTF.

The chain joins TRBV6-2 or TRBV6-3 to TRBJ2-3; TCRdb lists TRBD2, though no DNA is available to test this call. The CDR3 extends over 14 amino acids. From germline, CDR1 is MNHEY and CDR2 SVGEGT. The CDR3 loop reads CASSPAGGGKTQYF.

This clonotype counts as medium-sized by frequency. The chain couples TRBV15 to TRBJ2-5; absent DNA, TCRdb's TRBD2 call cannot be checked. The length of the CDR3 is 15 residues. Germline V gives CDR1 LNHNV, CDR2 YYDKDF (reference sequence). The CDR3 is CATSRDGGVQETQYF.

This clonotype registers medium-sized by frequency. V gene TRBV7-2 combines with J gene TRBJ2-3; lacking DNA, the TRBD2 call made by TCRdb goes unchecked. Germline V gene data show CDR1 as SGHTA and CDR2 as FQGNSA. This CDR3 is 17 amino acids long. The CDR3 is CASSHPVAGGTTDTQYF.

Judged by frequency, this clonotype is medium-sized. The V gene is TRBV5-4, the J gene TRBJ2-5; the D call from TCRdb, TRBD1, cannot be confirmed without DNA. CDR3 size: 14 residues. CDR1 is SGHNT, CDR2 YYREEE, per germline (reference sequence). The CDR3 sequence is CASSPLTDRGTQYF.

Considering frequency, this clonotype is medium-sized (0.01 to 0.1%). The chain joins TRBV6-2 or TRBV6-3 to TRBJ2-7; TCRdb reports TRBD1, a call that lacks DNA to check it against. CDR3 length equals 12 residues. Germline V gene sequence: CDR1 MNHEY, CDR2 SVGEGT. CDR3 sequence: CASRTLTYEQYF.

By frequency, this clonotype registers large (0.1 to 1%). The V gene is TRBV12-3 or TRBV12-4, the J gene TRBJ1-2; TCRdb proposes TRBD1, but this gene call is untestable without DNA. CDR3 length equals 12 residues. CDR3 sequence reads: CASSPGTGGDTF.

J is TRBJ2-5 and V is TRBV5-4; with no DNA, the TCRdb D assignment of TRBD2 cannot be verified. Germline V gene sequence: CDR1 SGHNT, CDR2 YYREEE (reference sequence). CDR3 length: 16 residues. This chain's CDR3 is CASSSPGLAYQETQYF.

The J gene is TRBJ1-3, the V gene TRBV20-1. The CDR3 covers 14 residues. Germline CDR1 DFQATT, CDR2 SNEGSKA (reference sequence). CDR3 sequence reads: CSAADRSSGNTIYF.

The V gene is TRBV7-9, the J gene TRBJ2-3. The CDR3 contains 15 residues. The germline gives CDR1 SEHNR, CDR2 FQNEAQ (reference sequence). The CDR3 is CASSLGRRQQDTQYF.

The V gene is TRBV6-2 or TRBV6-3, the J gene TRBJ2-2; without DNA, the TCRdb call of TRBD1 cannot be checked. This CDR3 contains 16 residues. CDR1 and CDR2 (germline): MNHEY, SVGEGT. The CDR3 region is CASKEGVWSHTGELFF.

The chain links TRBV5-6 to TRBJ2-2; no DNA is available, so the TRBD1 call from TCRdb remains unchecked. Germline CDR1 and CDR2: SGHDT and YYEEEE. The CDR3 has 17 residues. CDR3 sequence reads: CASSLLGQDWNTGELFF.